The 25 T cell receptor beta chains presented below share a single source sample, sequenced in a study of blood T cell repertoires in COVID-19. Clones were read by immunoSEQ multiplex PCR, and TCRdb kept only the in-frame ones, dropping some. The sample shows roughly 430,000 clones, approximately 91% of them seen only once. The sequencing input was PBMCs or T cells enriched from blood (not recorded which). These receptor sequences come from a woman younger than 35 who had been exposed to COVID-19.

The chain couples TRBV11-2 to TRBJ2-7, with 8 bases fitting TRBD2. In germline, CDR1 is SGHAT, CDR2 FQNNGV. Unmatched junction bases numbered 8, after V lost 1 base and J lost 0 bases. The CDR3 extends over 17 amino acids. The CDR3 spells CASSLGAGGRSSYEQYF. The CDR3 nucleotides read TGTGCCAGCAGCTTAGGGGCCGGCGGGAGGAGCTCCTACGAGCAGTACTTC.

This chain uses TRBV5-1 with TRBJ2-2; D perhaps matches TRBD1 (5 bases). The germline CDR1 and CDR2 sequences are SGHRS and YFSETQ. Trimming took 0 bases from V and 3 from J, leaving 9 bases between them. This CDR3 is 15 amino acids long. As DNA, the CDR3 is TGCGCCAGCAGCTTGGATAGGACATACACCGGGGAGCTGTTTTTT. Its protein is CASSLDRTYTGELFF. Full variable domain (remainder filled in from reference TRBV5-1 and TRBJ2-2): KAGVTQTPRYLIKTRGQQVTLSCSPISGHRSVSWYQQTPGQGLQFLFEYFSETQRNKGNFPGRFSGRQFSNSRSEMNVSTLELGDSALYLCASSLDRTYTGELFFGEGSRLTVL.

The gene calls are TRBV11-2 and TRBJ2-3; 10 bases align to TRBD2. The CDR3 consists of 15 residues. V lost 4 bases, J lost 1 base, and 2 bases stayed unmatched. CDR1 and CDR2 (germline): SGHAT, FQNNGV. CDR3 amino acids: CASSSGTSGTDTQYF. The CDR3 bases are TGTGCCAGCAGCTCCGGGACTAGCGGCACAGATACGCAGTATTTT.

V and J are TRBV27 and TRBJ2-1; 13 nucleotides agree with TRBD2. From germline, CDR1 is MNHEY and CDR2 SMNVEV (reference sequence). With V trimmed by 10 bases and J by 2 bases, 11 bases remained unmatched. CDR3 length equals 17 residues. Here the CDR3 reads CATSGTSGTTAYNEQFF. The CDR3 DNA sequence: TGTGCCACCTCCGGGACTAGCGGGACCACAGCCTACAATGAGCAGTTCTTC.

J is TRBJ1-6 and V is TRBV6-1; 12 bases line up with TRBD1. Per germline, CDR1 MNHNS and CDR2 SASEGT. This CDR3 comprises 16 residues. The V segment lost 2 bases and the J segment 10 bases; nucleotides outside the gene matches: 6. The CDR3 is CASSERGTGGGSPLHF. CDR3 DNA: TGTGCCAGCAGTGAACGAGGGACAGGGGGCGGGTCACCCCTCCACTTT.

This chain links TRBV6-2 or TRBV6-3 with TRBJ2-7, with TRBD1 matching 9 bases. CDR1 is MNHEY and CDR2 is SVGEGT in the germline V gene. With V trimmed by 6 bases and J by 2 bases, 8 bases remained unmatched. The CDR3 runs 15 residues. This CDR3 reads CASSHKDRGPYEQYF. The CDR3 DNA reads as TGTGCCAGCAGCCACAAGGACAGGGGACCCTACGAGCAGTACTTC.

This chain uses TRBV6-2 or TRBV6-3 with TRBJ2-6; TRBD1 matches 8 bases. The CDR3 is 21 residues long. The V segment lost 6 bases and the J segment 0 bases; nucleotides outside the gene matches: 19. Germline V gives CDR1 MNHEY, CDR2 SVGEGT. CDR3 sequence: CASSHHLGQGATYSGANVLTF. CDR3 DNA: TGTGCCAGCAGCCACCACCTAGGACAGGGAGCAACCTACTCTGGGGCCAACGTCCTGACTTTC.

The chain uses TRBV5-6 and TRBJ2-7, with 8 nucleotides matching TRBD2. In germline, CDR1 is SGHDT, CDR2 YYEEEE. The CDR3 consists of 15 residues. The V and J ends lost 2 bases and 4 bases, in that order; junction bases with no gene match: 8. The CDR3 region is CASSFSGLAAYEQYF. The CDR3 DNA sequence: TGTGCCAGCAGCTTTTCTGGACTAGCAGCTTACGAGCAGTACTTC.

The V call is TRBV13, the J call TRBJ2-3; a weak D match, TRBD1 (6 bases). V shed 5 bases and J shed 11 bases, with 17 bases lying between them. This CDR3 is 13 amino acids long. CDR1 is PRHDT and CDR2 is FYEKMQ in the germline V gene (reference sequence). CDR3 sequence (DNA): TGTGCCAGCAGCGGACAAGGGCAGGGGAGGCAGTATTTT. It yields the protein CASSGQGQGRQYF. Variable domain in full (rest from reference TRBV13 and TRBJ2-3): AAGVIQSPRHLIKEKRETATLKCYPIPRHDTVYWYQQGPGQDPQFLISFYEKMQSDKGSIPDRFSAQQFSDYHSELNMSSLELGDSALYFCASSGQGQGRQYFGPGTRLTVL.

J is TRBJ1-2 and V is TRBV29-1; 9 bases map to TRBD1. This CDR3 spans 15 amino acids. Germline CDR1 and CDR2: SQVTM and ANQGSEA. The V segment lost 1 base and the J segment 3 bases; nucleotides outside the gene matches: 6. The CDR3 nucleotides read TGCAGCGTTGAAGCGGACAGGGGTTATCACTATGGCTACACCTTC. This sequence encodes CSVEADRGYHYGYTF. The full variable domain, its missing parts supplied by reference TRBV29-1 and TRBJ1-2, is SAVISQKPSRDICQRGTSLTIQCQVDSQVTMMFWYRQQPGQSLTLIATANQGSEATYESGFVIDKFPISRPNLTFSTLTVSNMSPEDSSIYLCSVEADRGYHYGYTFGSGTRLTVV.

The chain has TRBV15 and TRBJ2-3; the D is unclear. The CDR3 extends over 14 amino acids. The V gene's germline CDR1 is LNHNV and CDR2 YYDKDF (reference sequence). Between the trimmed V and J ends, which lost 4 bases and 4 bases, there was a span of 12 bases. CDR3 loop: CATSTRKTADTQYF. In DNA, the CDR3 is TGTGCCACCAGCACGAGGAAGACGGCAGATACGCAGTATTTT.

The chain links TRBV28 to TRBJ1-1, with unresolved D. Germline V lookup: CDR1 MDHEN, CDR2 SYDVKM. The CDR3 loop spans 12 amino acids. V lost 5 bases to trimming and J lost 6 bases, with 10 bases between them. The DNA for the CDR3 is TGTGCCAGCAGTCTTCAGACTCCTGAAGCTTTCTTT. It encodes CASSLQTPEAFF.

The chain couples TRBV5-6 to TRBJ1-1, with TRBD1 identical over 7 bases. The CDR3 totals 13 residues. V lost 4 bases to trimming and J lost 6 bases; unmatched junction nucleotides: 6. From germline, CDR1 is SGHDT and CDR2 YYEEEE. The CDR3 reads CASSRDRAPEAFF. CDR3 nucleotide sequence: TGTGCCAGCAGCCGCGACAGGGCTCCTGAAGCTTTCTTT.

The gene calls are TRBV27 and TRBJ2-5; TRBD1 is a possible D gene (5 bases). CDR1 is MNHEY and CDR2 is SMNVEV in the germline V gene (reference sequence). This CDR3 contains 14 residues. Trimming left V 4 bases short and J 5 bases short, with 14 bases between. CDR3 sequence: CASSSTLWGETQYF. CDR3 bases: TGTGCCAGCAGTTCCACCCTCTGGGGCGAGACCCAGTACTTC.

V usage is TRBV7-6 and J usage is TRBJ2-1; 9 bases are a match to TRBD2. V shed 5 bases, J shed 1 base, and the junction held 12 bases outside the gene matches. Germline V gives CDR1 SGHVS, CDR2 FNYEAQ. The CDR3 runs to 18 residues. The CDR3 loop is CASSPSKVAGGSYNEQFF. CDR3 in DNA: TGTGCCAGCAGCCCATCCAAAGTGGCGGGAGGGTCCTACAATGAGCAGTTCTTC.

This chain uses TRBV18 with TRBJ2-5; 9 nucleotides agree with TRBD2. The J segment lost 5 bases and the V segment lost 3 bases, leaving 4 bases of the junction unmatched. CDR3 length equals 14 residues. Germline CDR1 is KGHSH and CDR2 is LQKENI. In DNA form, the CDR3 reads TGTGCCAGCTCACCTCTAGCGGGGAGTGAGACCCAGTACTTC. As protein: CASSPLAGSETQYF. Using reference TRBV18 and TRBJ2-5 for the parts outside the CDR3, the full variable domain is NAGVMQNPRHLVRRRGQEARLRCSPMKGHSHVYWYRQLPEEGLKFMVYLQKENIIDESGMPKERFSAEFPKEGPSILRIQQVVRGDSAAYFCASSPLAGSETQYFGPGTRLLVL.

The chain couples TRBV28 to TRBJ2-5, with 11 bases fitting TRBD1. V lost 4 bases to trimming and J lost 6 bases; unmatched junction nucleotides: 4. The CDR3 extends over 14 amino acids. The germline V gene encodes CDR1 MDHEN and CDR2 SYDVKM. Written as DNA, the CDR3 is TGTGCCAGCAGTTCGGGACAGGGGGAGAAGACCCAGTACTTC. It codes for CASSSGQGEKTQYF.

The chain employs TRBV27 and TRBJ1-6, with 8 bases identical to TRBD1. J lost 2 bases, V lost 6 bases, and 12 bases had no gene match. CDR1 is MNHEY and CDR2 is SMNVEV in the germline V gene (reference sequence). CDR3 length: 18 residues. The CDR3: CASSPIGQGEAYNSPLHF. The DNA of the CDR3 is TGTGCCAGCAGCCCGATAGGACAGGGAGAAGCCTATAATTCACCCCTCCACTTT.

This rearrangement joins TRBV7-3 to TRBJ2-1; D perhaps matches TRBD2 (6 bases). Per germline, CDR1 SGHTA and CDR2 FQGTGA. V lost 2 bases to trimming and J lost 6 bases, with 11 bases between them. The CDR3 is 14 amino acids. The CDR3: CASSLGATSNEQFF. The CDR3 DNA reads TGTGCCAGCAGCTTAGGAGCGACTAGCAATGAGCAGTTCTTC.

The V and J genes are TRBV5-6 and TRBJ2-7; tentative D call: TRBD1 (5 bases). Deletions cut 2 bases from V and 6 bases from J, with 12 bases between. Germline V gene sequence: CDR1 SGHDT, CDR2 YYEEEE. CDR3 length equals 13 residues. Here the CDR3 DNA reads TGTGCCAGCAGCTTAGGTGACAGCCCCGAGCAGTACTTC. It specifies CASSLGDSPEQYF.

The chain carries TRBV6-5 and TRBJ1-5, with TRBD1 as a possible D gene (6 bases). V was clipped by 8 bases and J by 6 bases, with 17 bases between them. CDR3 length: 14 amino acids. The germline gives CDR1 MNHEY, CDR2 SVGAGI. The CDR3 DNA reads as TGTGCCAGCTTATCGCGGCAGGGGCTTCAGCCCCAGCATTTT. Protein sequence: CASLSRQGLQPQHF.

J is TRBJ2-1 and V is TRBV5-5, with D possibly matching TRBD2 (6 bases). This CDR3 spans 15 amino acids. Trimming took 1 base from V and 8 from J, leaving 16 bases between them. Germline V CDR1 and CDR2: SGHKS, YYEKEE (reference sequence). The CDR3, as DNA: TGTGCCAGCAGCTTGTATTCTAGCGAGGCAGATGAGCAGTTCTTC. Its translation is CASSLYSSEADEQFF.

In this sample, this clone turned up a few times. The chain links TRBV4-3 to TRBJ2-7; D possibly corresponds to TRBD2 (6 bases). Germline V CDR1 and CDR2: LGHNA, YSLEER. This CDR3 comprises 15 residues. With 5 bases removed from V and 0 bases from J, the gap between germline ends came to 14 bases. The CDR3 is CASSVRLEPSYEQYF. Written as DNA, the CDR3 is TGCGCCAGCAGCGTACGACTAGAGCCCTCCTACGAGCAGTACTTC.

The rearrangement joins TRBV20-1 to TRBJ1-5; D call uncertain. Germline values: CDR1 DFQATT, CDR2 SNEGSKA (reference sequence). V shed 3 bases and J shed 3 bases, with 9 bases lying between them. This CDR3 is 13 amino acids long. The chain's CDR3 is CSASSGFNQPQHF. For the CDR3, the DNA is TGCAGTGCTAGTTCAGGCTTCAATCAGCCCCAGCATTTT.

A few counts support this clone. This chain links TRBV7-6 with TRBJ1-6; weak D call: TRBD1 (6 bases). The CDR3 runs 16 residues. V lost 2 bases and J 0 bases, leaving 8 bases between the germline ends. Germline CDR1 SGHVS, CDR2 FNYEAQ. The CDR3 bases are TGTGCCAGCAGCTTAAGAGGGGGCTCCTATAATTCACCCCTCCACTTT. Residues: CASSLRGGSYNSPLHF. The full variable domain, rest sourced from reference TRBV7-6 and TRBJ1-6, is GAGVSQSPRYKVTKRGQDVALRCDPISGHVSLYWYRQALGQGPEFLTYFNYEAQQDKSGLPNDRFSAERPEGSISTLTIQRTEQRDSAMYRCASSLRGGSYNSPLHFGNGTRLTVT.